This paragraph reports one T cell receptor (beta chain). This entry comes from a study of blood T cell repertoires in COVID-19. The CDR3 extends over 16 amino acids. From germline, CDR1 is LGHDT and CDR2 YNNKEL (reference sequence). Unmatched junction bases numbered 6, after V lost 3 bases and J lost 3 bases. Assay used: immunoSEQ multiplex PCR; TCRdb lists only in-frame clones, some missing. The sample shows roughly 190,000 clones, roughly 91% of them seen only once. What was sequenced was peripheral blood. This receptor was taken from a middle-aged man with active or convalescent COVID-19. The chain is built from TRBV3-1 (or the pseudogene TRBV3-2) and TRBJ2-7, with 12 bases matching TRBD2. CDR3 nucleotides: TGTGCCAGCAGCCAGAGACTAGCGGGGGCCCTCTACGAGCAGTACTTC. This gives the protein CASSQRLAGALYEQYF.